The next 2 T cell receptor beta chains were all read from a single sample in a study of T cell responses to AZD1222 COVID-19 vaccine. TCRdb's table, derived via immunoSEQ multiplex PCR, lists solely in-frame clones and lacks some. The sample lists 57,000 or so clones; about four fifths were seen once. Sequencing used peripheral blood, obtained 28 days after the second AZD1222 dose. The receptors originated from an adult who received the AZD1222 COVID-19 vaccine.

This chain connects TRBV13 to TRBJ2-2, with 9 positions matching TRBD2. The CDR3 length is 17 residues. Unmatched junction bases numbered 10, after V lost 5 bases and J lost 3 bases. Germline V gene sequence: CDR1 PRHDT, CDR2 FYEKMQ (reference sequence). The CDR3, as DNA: TGTGCCAGCAGCCTCAAACCGGGACTAGCTCACACCGGGGAGCTGTTTTTT. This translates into CASSLKPGLAHTGELFF. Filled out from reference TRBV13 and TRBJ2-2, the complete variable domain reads AAGVIQSPRHLIKEKRETATLKCYPIPRHDTVYWYQQGPGQDPQFLISFYEKMQSDKGSIPDRFSAQQFSDYHSELNMSSLELGDSALYFCASSLKPGLAHTGELFFGEGSRLTVL.

CDR3 loop: CASSRGTSGRVGEQFF. The CDR3 nucleotides are TGTGCCAGCAGCCGGGGGACTAGCGGGCGCGTAGGTGAGCAGTTCTTC. V usage is TRBV5-8 and J usage is TRBJ2-1; the match to TRBD2 covers 12 bases. The CDR3 is made up of 16 amino acids. Looked up from germline, CDR1 is SGHTS and CDR2 is YDEGEE. V shed 4 bases and J 9 bases; nucleotides not matched to a gene: 11.